These T cell receptor beta chains were read from a single sample in a study of blood T cell repertoires in COVID-19. The data were produced by immunoSEQ multiplex PCR, yet TCRdb's version contains in-frame clones alone and is incomplete. Of around 130,000 clones listed, around nine tenths were seen once; the top ten hold 2% to 2.5%. Sequencing input: peripheral blood. Receptors originate from a woman in her forties or fifties with acute or convalescent COVID-19. CDR3s include the opening cysteine and the closing phenylalanine or tryptophan. Each record gives: CDR3 protein, CDR3 DNA, J gene, V gene, clone size, D gene. The D gene is left open where the match is weak. Clone size is stated in some rows and not others, as once, few, many or a class when expanded.

CASSPALAVSYNEQFF | TGTGCCAGCAGCCCGGCACTAGCGGTCTCCTACAATGAGCAGTTCTTC | TRBJ2-1 | TRBV5-4 | NA | TRBD2
CASSQTGTYNEQFF | TGTGCCAGCAGCCAAACAGGGACCTACAATGAGCAGTTCTTC | TRBJ2-1 | TRBV14 | NA | NA
CAISETSGWWYTF | TGTGCCATCAGCGAGACATCGGGTTGGTGGTACACCTTC | TRBJ1-2 | TRBV10-3 | NA | NA
CASTERASRADEQYF | TGTGCCAGTACCGAGCGGGCTAGTCGGGCGGACGAGCAGTACTTC | TRBJ2-7 | TRBV2 | NA | NA
CASSQGLAGGRSTQYF | TGTGCCAGCAGCCAAGGGCTAGCGGGGGGGCGAAGTACGCAGTATTTT | TRBJ2-3 | TRBV7-3 | NA | TRBD2
CASSKRGMEGQYF | TGTGCCAGCAGCAAACGAGGGATGGAAGGGCAGTACTTC | TRBJ2-7 | TRBV21-1 | NA | NA
CASSPAGGLGGEKLFF | TGCGCCAGCAGCCCCGCAGGTGGACTCGGAGGGGAAAAACTGTTTTTT | TRBJ1-4 | TRBV5-1 | NA | NA
CASNYPAPGTQYF | TGTGCCAGCAATTATCCAGCCCCAGGTACCCAGTACTTC | TRBJ2-5 | TRBV6-5 | NA | NA
CASSWAWGPNSGNTIYF | TGTGCCAGCAGCTGGGCGTGGGGGCCCAACTCTGGAAACACCATATATTTT | TRBJ1-3 | TRBV5-6 | NA | NA
CASSVQGALHYGYTF | TGTGCCAGCAGCGTTCAGGGGGCGCTTCACTATGGCTACACCTTC | TRBJ1-2 | TRBV9 | NA | TRBD1
CASSVGGYTRTKAFF | TGCGCCAGCAGTGTCGGGGGATATACAAGAACTAAAGCTTTCTTT | TRBJ1-1 | TRBV10-2 | NA | NA
CASSIGTGGKSPLHF | TGTGCCAGTAGTATAGGGACAGGGGGTAAATCACCCCTCCACTTT | TRBJ1-6 | TRBV19 | NA | TRBD1
CASTIPGQGYGYTF | TGTGCCAGTACCATTCCGGGACAGGGGTACGGCTACACCTTC | TRBJ1-2 | TRBV19 | NA | TRBD1
CASRRGLAGGNTGELFF | TGTGCCAGCAGAAGGGGACTAGCGGGAGGGAACACCGGGGAGCTGTTTTTT | TRBJ2-2 | TRBV5-4 | NA | TRBD2
CASKGGRGTETQYF | TGTGCCAGTAAAGGGGGCAGGGGTACAGAGACCCAGTACTTC | TRBJ2-5 | TRBV6-1 | NA | TRBD1
CASSSEASYSYNEQFF | TGTGCCAGCAGTTCCGAGGCCTCTTACTCCTACAATGAGCAGTTCTTC | TRBJ2-1 | TRBV27 | NA | NA
CAWRGQGSAAFF | TGTGCCTGGAGGGGACAGGGTAGTGCAGCTTTCTTT | TRBJ1-1 | TRBV30 | NA | TRBD1
CASSLEVATEAFF | TGTGCCAGCAGCTTGGAGGTGGCCACTGAAGCTTTCTTT | TRBJ1-1 | TRBV11-2 | NA | NA
CASSQSGYYEQYF | TGTGCCAGCAGCCAATCAGGGTACTACGAGCAGTACTTC | TRBJ2-7 | TRBV3-1/TRBV3-2 | NA | NA
CASSPPGLVETQYF | TGCGCCAGCAGCCCCCCGGGACTAGTGGAGACCCAGTACTTC | TRBJ2-5 | TRBV5-1 | NA | TRBD2
CASSGTGYGYPLHF | TGTGCCAGCTCCGGAACAGGTTACGGTTACCCCCTCCACTTT | TRBJ1-6 | TRBV18 | NA | NA
CASSFPSSYGYTF | TGTGCCAGCAGCTTCCCCTCGAGCTATGGCTACACCTTC | TRBJ1-2 | TRBV11-2 | NA | NA
CASSPTRDIVSGNTIYF | TGTGCCAGCAGCCCAACCCGGGACATCGTTTCTGGAAACACCATATATTTT | TRBJ1-3 | TRBV7-8 | NA | NA
CASSQDDRIDYEQYF | TGTGCCAGCAGCCAAGATGACAGGATAGACTACGAGCAGTACTTC | TRBJ2-7 | TRBV3-1/TRBV3-2 | NA | NA
CASSQDRQAVGYTF | TGCGCCAGCAGCCAAGATAGGCAGGCTGTAGGCTACACCTTC | TRBJ1-2 | TRBV4-3 | NA | NA
CASSPGTGGNTEAFF | TGTGCCAGCAGCCCCGGGACGGGGGGGAACACTGAAGCTTTCTTT | TRBJ1-1 | TRBV7-9 | NA | NA
CASSPRQGLDTYEQYF | TGTGCCAGCTCACCCAGACAGGGCCTAGACACCTACGAGCAGTACTTC | TRBJ2-7 | TRBV18 | NA | TRBD1
CASSFTGGLNTEAFF | TGTGCCAGCAGCTTCACCGGGGGGTTAAACACTGAAGCTTTCTTT | TRBJ1-1 | TRBV7-2 | once | NA
CAWGDTGTGELFF | TGTGCCTGGGGAGATACAGGGACCGGGGAGCTGTTTTTT | TRBJ2-2 | TRBV30 | NA | NA
CASSQRTGGGQPQHF | TGCGCCAGCAGCCAAAGAACAGGGGGCGGTCAGCCCCAGCATTTT | TRBJ1-5 | TRBV4-1 | few | TRBD1
CASSQEGQGMAKNIQYF | TGTGCCAGCAGCCAAGAGGGGCAGGGGATGGCCAAAAACATTCAGTACTTC | TRBJ2-4 | TRBV14 | NA | NA
CASSLEKGANTF | TGTGCCAGCAGCTTAGAAAAGGGGGCCAACACCTTC | TRBJ1-2 | TRBV7-9 | NA | TRBD1
CASSYIEITSNQPQHF | TGTGCCAGCAGTTACATAGAGATAACGAGCAATCAGCCCCAGCATTTT | TRBJ1-5 | TRBV6-2/TRBV6-3 | NA | NA
CATSDRTRAFGPQHF | TGTGCCACCAGTGATCGGACACGGGCCTTTGGCCCCCAGCATTTT | TRBJ1-5 | TRBV24-1 | once | NA
CASSLAGTVNSPLHF | TGTGCCAGCAGCTTGGCCGGGACAGTTAATTCACCCCTCCACTTT | TRBJ1-6 | TRBV5-6 | NA | TRBD1
CASSLGQGLADTQYF | TGTGCCAGCAGCCTGGGACAGGGGTTGGCAGATACGCAGTATTTT | TRBJ2-3 | TRBV21-1 | NA | NA
CASSLDARASGNTIYF | TGTGCCAGCAGCTTAGACGCCAGGGCCTCTGGAAACACCATATATTTT | TRBJ1-3 | TRBV7-9 | NA | NA
CASSDFAGDKPNIQYF | TGTGCCAGCAGTGACTTCGCCGGGGACAAGCCAAACATTCAGTACTTC | TRBJ2-4 | TRBV6-1 | once | NA
CASSLAAGAFTDTQYF | TGTGCCAGCAGCTTAGCCGCGGGGGCCTTCACAGATACGCAGTATTTT | TRBJ2-3 | TRBV7-2 | NA | NA
CAISAQGNSGANVLTF | TGTGCCATCAGTGCGCAGGGAAACTCTGGGGCCAACGTCCTGACTTTC | TRBJ2-6 | TRBV10-3 | NA | NA
CASSRRSSGGQETQYF | TGTGCCAGCTCACGCAGGTCGAGCGGGGGACAAGAGACCCAGTACTTC | TRBJ2-5 | TRBV18 | NA | TRBD2
CASAGMGRTDTQYF | TGTGCCTCGGCGGGAATGGGTCGCACAGATACGCAGTATTTT | TRBJ2-3 | TRBV30 | few | NA
CASSPQEAWGEKLFF | TGTGCCAGCAGTCCCCAGGAGGCCTGGGGTGAAAAACTGTTTTTT | TRBJ1-4 | TRBV7-9 | NA | NA
CASSPYSGGLTDTQYF | TGTGCCAGCAGCCCGTATAGCGGGGGGTTGACAGATACGCAGTATTTT | TRBJ2-3 | TRBV4-2 | NA | TRBD2
CASSQDTSGTSTDTQYF | TGCGCCAGCAGCCAAGATACTAGCGGTACTAGCACAGATACGCAGTATTTT | TRBJ2-3 | TRBV4-1 | few | TRBD2
CASSEGPGWQETQYF | TGTGCCAGCAGTGAAGGGCCAGGGTGGCAAGAGACCCAGTACTTC | TRBJ2-5 | TRBV2 | few | NA
CASSYSWQFSYEQYF | TGTGCCAGCAGTTACTCGTGGCAGTTCTCCTACGAGCAGTACTTC | TRBJ2-7 | TRBV6-5 | once | NA
CSVGTAGYGYTF | TGCAGCGTGGGGACGGCGGGATATGGCTACACCTTC | TRBJ1-2 | TRBV29-1 | NA | NA
CASSFGPQGYGYTF | TGTGCCAGCAGCTTCGGTCCACAGGGCTATGGCTACACCTTC | TRBJ1-2 | TRBV13 | once | NA
CSVASGPIKTGNEKLFF | TGCAGCGTTGCTTCCGGCCCGATCAAAACCGGGAATGAAAAACTGTTTTTT | TRBJ1-4 | TRBV29-1 | NA | NA
CASSQRGSADTQYF | TGTGCCAGCAGCCAACGAGGCAGCGCAGATACGCAGTATTTT | TRBJ2-3 | TRBV3-1/TRBV3-2 | NA | NA
CASSGDSLYEQYF | TGTGCCAGCTCAGGAGACAGTCTCTACGAGCAGTACTTC | TRBJ2-7 | TRBV5-4 | NA | NA